The T cell receptor (beta chain) under discussion was sequenced for a study of early stage breast cancer tumors. Study-level information: Most of the 16 invasive tumors were ER+, PR+ and HER2-.

Some clones are missing from TCRdb's copy, which holds only in-frame ones; the method was immunoSEQ multiplex PCR. The top ten clones hold about 10% of a sample with roughly 30,000 clones, 70% to 90% of them seen once. This clone was found once. The antigen remains unidentified. Study-level findings and limits: Commonly generated sequences made up most enriched TCRB sequences shared between patients.

Sequenced material: blood. The clonotype originates from a person aged 45-60 years with breast cancer.

CDR3 DNA: TGTGCCAGCAGCCAACGACTGGAAGAAGCTTTCTTT. As protein: CASSQRLEEAFF. V usage is TRBV7-9 and J usage is TRBJ1-1; D unresolved. V gave up 5 bases and J gave up 8 bases, with 12 bases separating them. CDR3 length equals 12 residues. Germline CDR1 and CDR2: SEHNR and FQNEAQ (reference sequence).